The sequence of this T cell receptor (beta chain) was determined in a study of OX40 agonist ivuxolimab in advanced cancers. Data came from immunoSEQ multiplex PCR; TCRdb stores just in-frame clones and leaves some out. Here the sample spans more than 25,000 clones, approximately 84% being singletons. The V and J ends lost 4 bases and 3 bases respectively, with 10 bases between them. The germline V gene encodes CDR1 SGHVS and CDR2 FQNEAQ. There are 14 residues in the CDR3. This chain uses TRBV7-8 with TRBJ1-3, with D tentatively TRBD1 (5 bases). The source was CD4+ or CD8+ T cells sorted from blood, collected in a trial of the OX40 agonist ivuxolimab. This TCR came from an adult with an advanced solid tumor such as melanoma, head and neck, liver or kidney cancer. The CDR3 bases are TGTGCCAGCAGCTCGACAGTTTATGGAAACACCATATATTTT. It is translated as CASSSTVYGNTIYF.